This TCR beta chain was identified during a study of OX40 agonist ivuxolimab in advanced cancers. Study as a whole: Earlier treatment with anti-PD-1, anti-PD-L1 or anti-CTLA-4 was permitted, and 30% to 40% had received some. Partial responses were recorded for three patients, including one with hepatocellular carcinoma and two with cutaneous melanoma. General observations from the study: Normalized T-cell clonal expansion was also low in some nonresponders. By week 6 at 0.1 to 3.0 mg/kg, blood CD4+ and CD8+ T cells had expanded clonally.

For this clone: The antigen remains unidentified.

The CDR3 spans 15 residues. CDR1 is SGHRS, CDR2 YFSETQ, per germline. After removal of 0 bases from V and 4 bases from J, the junction contained 6 bases not matched to a gene. Here immunoSEQ multiplex PCR was the method, and the copy in TCRdb shows in-frame clones only, minus some. This table has around 75,000 clones, about nine tenths appearing once. The chain joins TRBV5-1 to TRBJ1-1, with TRBD1 matching over 7 bases. This receptor was taken from an adult with an advanced solid tumor such as melanoma, head and neck, liver or kidney cancer. The material sequenced was CD4+ or CD8+ T cells sorted from blood, taken in a trial of the OX40 agonist ivuxolimab. The DNA of the CDR3 is TGCGCCAGCAGCTTGGAGGACAGGATAGGCACTGAAGCTTTCTTT. It translates to CASSLEDRIGTEAFF.